Listed here are 23 T cell receptor beta chains from one sample, sequenced in a study of blood T cell repertoires in COVID-19. The table came from immunoSEQ multiplex PCR; TCRdb's copy has only in-frame clones and leaves some out. Among hundreds of thousands of clones listed, more than 85% were seen once. The sequenced sample consisted of PBMCs or T cells enriched from blood (not recorded which). These receptor sequences come from a woman between 50 and 59 years old who had recovered from COVID-19.

In nucleotides, the CDR3 is TGTGTCACTGGGGACATGAACACTGAAGCTTTCTTT. Translating it yields CVTGDMNTEAFF. The chain has TRBV12-3 or TRBV12-4 and TRBJ1-1, with D perhaps TRBD1 (6 bases). The CDR3 has 12 residues.

This clone was found many times. The genes are TRBV6-5 and TRBJ2-2; D might be TRBD2 (6 bases). The V end was cut by 4 bases, the J end by 7 bases, with 7 bases between. CDR3 length: 12 residues. Germline V gene sequence: CDR1 MNHEY, CDR2 SVGAGI. This CDR3 reads CASSSGVGELFF. The CDR3 coding sequence is TGTGCCAGCAGTTCGGGAGTCGGGGAGCTGTTTTTT.

The J gene is TRBJ2-1, the V gene TRBV4-1, with D possibly TRBD2 on 5 matching bases. Germline V gene sequence: CDR1 MGHRA, CDR2 YSYEKL. V dropped 11 bases and J dropped 6 bases, with 17 bases sitting between them. The CDR3 contains 13 residues. The CDR3 spells CASGLTSVNEQFF. The CDR3 DNA reads as TGCGCCTCCGGACTCACCTCCGTCAATGAGCAGTTCTTC.

The rearrangement links TRBV5-6 to TRBJ1-5, with no clear D. Deletions cut 1 base from V and 1 base from J, with 15 bases between. Germline CDR1 and CDR2: SGHDT and YYEEEE. The CDR3 runs to 17 residues. CDR3 loop: CASSLRRSGISNQPQHF. The CDR3 nucleotides are TGTGCCAGCAGCTTGAGAAGGTCGGGGATAAGCAATCAGCCCCAGCATTTT.

V and J are TRBV4-1 and TRBJ1-3, with D tentatively TRBD1 (6 bases). The CDR3 runs to 15 residues. Trimming took 6 bases from V and 0 from J, leaving 12 bases between them. In germline, CDR1 is MGHRA, CDR2 YSYEKL. The CDR3 nucleotides are TGCGCCAGCAGACAGGGCCGAATCTCTGGAAACACCATATATTTT. As protein: CASRQGRISGNTIYF.

Notes on this clone: The same CDR3 also results from other DNA sequences found in this sample. The J gene is TRBJ1-3, the V gene TRBV7-9; possible D gene TRBD1, 6 bases. The CDR3 has 15 residues. Trimming took off 6 bases at V and 0 bases at J, with 12 bases between the two ends. Germline V gene data show CDR1 as SEHNR and CDR2 as FQNEAQ (reference sequence). The CDR3 DNA reads as TGTGCCAGCAGGCCTACAGGGAGCTCTGGAAACACCATATATTTT. Protein sequence: CASRPTGSSGNTIYF.

This clone came up a few times. The gene calls are TRBV6-5 and TRBJ1-2, with D possibly being TRBD1 (6 bases). The germline V gene encodes CDR1 MNHEY and CDR2 SVGAGI. CDR3 length: 14 residues. With 6 bases removed from V and 0 bases from J, the gap between germline ends came to 11 bases. The CDR3 region has the DNA TGTGCCAGCAGCCAGGACAGAGCTAACTATGGCTACACCTTC. Its translation is CASSQDRANYGYTF.

The table lists this clone with a count of one. The rearrangement links TRBV18 to TRBJ1-1; D remains unclear. The length of the CDR3 is 12 residues. V was clipped by 2 bases and J by 4 bases, with 5 bases between them. From germline, CDR1 is KGHSH and CDR2 LQKENI. The CDR3 reads CASSPISTEAFF. The DNA for the CDR3 is TGTGCCAGCTCACCAATATCCACTGAAGCTTTCTTT.

V gene TRBV7-9 combines with J gene TRBJ1-3; D is undetermined. Between the trimmed V and J ends, which lost 5 bases and 0 bases, there was a span of 14 bases. CDR1 and CDR2 from the germline V gene are SEHNR and FQNEAQ (reference sequence). There are 16 residues in the CDR3. CDR3 nucleotide sequence: TGTGCCAGCAGCACTAATACCGGGAACTCTGGAAACACCATATATTTT. Translating gives CASSTNTGNSGNTIYF.

The chain combines TRBV6-4 with TRBJ2-1; D is ambiguous. Per germline, CDR1 MRHNA and CDR2 SNTAGT. The CDR3 is made up of 13 amino acids. Trimming pared 6 bases from V and 2 bases from J, leaving 8 bases between. The CDR3 reads CASSIPPYNEQFF. DNA of the CDR3: TGTGCCAGCAGCATCCCCCCCTACAATGAGCAGTTCTTC.

The CDR3 spells CASSRLSPGSGDEQFF. DNA of the CDR3: TGCGCCAGCAGCCGTCTATCGCCCGGGAGTGGCGATGAGCAGTTCTTC. The V gene is TRBV5-1, the J gene TRBJ2-1, with D tentatively TRBD2 (6 bases). V lost 4 bases, J lost 8 bases, and 22 bases lay in between. The CDR3 is made up of 16 amino acids. Germline CDR1 and CDR2: SGHRS and YFSETQ.

The chain has TRBV7-2 and TRBJ2-5; 7 bases are shared with TRBD1. Germline V gene sequence: CDR1 SGHTA, CDR2 FQGNSA. The CDR3 is made up of 15 amino acids. J was trimmed by 3 bases and V by 5 bases; bases with no gene match: 9. The CDR3: CASSPTDRWEETQYF. The CDR3 coding sequence is TGTGCCAGCAGCCCTACGGACAGGTGGGAAGAGACCCAGTACTTC.

The chain joins TRBV2 to TRBJ1-6, with D uncertain. CDR3 size: 13 residues. V shed 6 bases and J shed 7 bases, with 10 bases lying between them. CDR1 is SNHLY, CDR2 FYNNEI, per germline. The CDR3 region is CASRRAWNSPLHF. In DNA, the CDR3 is TGTGCCAGCAGGAGGGCTTGGAATTCACCCCTCCACTTT.

The V call is TRBV13, the J call TRBJ2-1, with a possible D match to TRBD2 (6 bases). The V gene lost 1 base and the J gene lost 9 bases, with 7 bases spanning the gap. The CDR3 sequence is 12 residues long. Looked up from germline, CDR1 is PRHDT and CDR2 is FYEKMQ (reference sequence). The CDR3, as DNA: TGTGCCAGCAGCTTAGTTAGCGGTGAGCAGTTCTTC. Translating gives CASSLVSGEQFF.

The CDR3 region is CSVGLRLAGHTGELFF. Here the CDR3 DNA reads TGCAGCGTTGGTCTCCGACTAGCGGGCCACACCGGGGAGCTGTTTTTT. The rearrangement joins TRBV29-1 to TRBJ2-2; TRBD2 matches 10 bases. Germline V lookup: CDR1 SQVTM, CDR2 ANQGSEA. The CDR3 sequence is 16 residues long. Trimming cost V 4 bases and J 3 bases; bases outside gene matches: 8.

The V call is TRBV28, the J call TRBJ2-1; TRBD2 might be the D (5 bases). Germline values: CDR1 MDHEN, CDR2 SYDVKM. This CDR3 has 15 amino acids. With 4 bases removed from V and 0 bases from J, the gap between germline ends came to 10 bases. The DNA of the CDR3 is TGTGCCAGCAGTTCTACTGAGGGCTCCTACAATGAGCAGTTCTTC. Its protein product is CASSSTEGSYNEQFF.

The chain joins TRBV10-3 to TRBJ2-5, with TRBD2 matching 9 bases. Germline V gene sequence: CDR1 ENHRY, CDR2 SYGVKD. The CDR3 covers 19 residues. Losses at the gene ends were 2 bases for V and 4 bases for J; bases not matched to a gene: 17. DNA for the CDR3: TGTGCCATCAGTGAGCCCATGGAGGGCGGGAGGGCCTTGGGAGAGACCCAGTACTTC. Residues: CAISEPMEGGRALGETQYF.

The V and J genes are TRBV2 and TRBJ1-2; D gene unclear. The V and J ends lost 4 bases and 1 base respectively, with 10 bases between them. Germline V CDR1 and CDR2: SNHLY, FYNNEI. This CDR3 has 14 amino acids. The DNA for the CDR3 is TGTGCCAGCAGTGGGGCAGCTGTTAACTATGGCTACACCTTC. Translated, it gives CASSGAAVNYGYTF.

This chain connects TRBV9 to TRBJ1-2; TRBD1 is a possible D gene (6 bases). V lost 4 bases, J lost 4 bases, and 17 bases lay in between. CDR1 SGDLS and CDR2 YYNGEE come from the germline V gene. This CDR3 is built from 15 residues. The CDR3 DNA reads TGTGCCAGCAGCCACGGACAGTTCGATTCCTATGGCTACACCTTC. This gives the protein CASSHGQFDSYGYTF.

The chain uses TRBV18 and TRBJ2-7; D unresolved. Trimming shortened V by 5 bases and J by 6 bases, and 17 bases separated the two germline ends. Germline CDR1 KGHSH, CDR2 LQKENI. This CDR3 is built from 14 residues. CDR3 in amino acids: CASSLPQAGSEQYF. In DNA, the CDR3 is TGTGCCAGCTCATTACCGCAGGCAGGCAGCGAGCAGTACTTC. The full variable domain, rest sourced from reference TRBV18 and TRBJ2-7, is NAGVMQNPRHLVRRRGQEARLRCSPMKGHSHVYWYRQLPEEGLKFMVYLQKENIIDESGMPKERFSAEFPKEGPSILRIQQVVRGDSAAYFCASSLPQAGSEQYFGPGTRLTVT.

This clone was seen just once. The chain uses TRBV27 and TRBJ1-6, with D tentatively TRBD1 (5 bases). Germline V gives CDR1 MNHEY, CDR2 SMNVEV (reference sequence). This CDR3 contains 14 residues. Trimming stripped 3 bases from V and 15 bases from J, with 18 bases between. The CDR3 DNA sequence: TGTGCCAGCAGTTTCGTTCTCTCCAGGGATGTCCTCCACTTT. This translates into CASSFVLSRDVLHF.

V usage is TRBV28 and J usage is TRBJ1-1; no reliable D call. Deletions cut 6 bases from V and 3 bases from J, with 8 bases between. The CDR3 extends over 12 amino acids. Per the germline V gene, CDR1 is MDHEN and CDR2 is SYDVKM. In DNA form, the CDR3 reads TGTGCCAGCAGCCCACAACACACTGAAGCTTTCTTT. Amino acid sequence: CASSPQHTEAFF.

This chain joins TRBV2 and TRBJ1-5; 9 bases agree with TRBD1. Per germline, CDR1 SNHLY and CDR2 FYNNEI. CDR3 length equals 14 residues. V lost 7 bases, J lost 1 base, and 2 bases stayed unmatched. The CDR3 region is CASKDRGSNQPQHF. The CDR3 DNA reads TGTGCCAGCAAGGACAGGGGAAGCAATCAGCCCCAGCATTTT.